This TCR beta chain was sequenced for a study of blood T cell repertoires in COVID-19 (TCRdb year 2020). With regard to the full study: Samples covering the acute and convalescent phases of COVID-19 were provided by collaborators in the United States, Italy and Spain. The material from the prospective study consisted of cDNA or gDNA derived from T cells, B-cell-depleted T cells, or PBMCs. Deeply sampled blood TCRbeta repertoires from subjects exposed to, actively infected with, or recovered from COVID-19 were included in the dataset. A freely available public database, intended as a resource for researchers studying the immune response to SARS-CoV-2, is where the repertoires were released. Samples came from the ongoing ImmuneRACE study (first 160 participants) plus 1,254 subjects from 6 global collaborators. Nearly every sample came with metadata listing a de-identified subject ID, COVID-19 status, age in years and sex. Where available, HLA class I and class II types were obtained from metadata supplied by the sample provider rather than from assay-based typing. The investigation overall reported the following: The amount of clinical and demographic metadata varied by source and participant and was provided uncurated.

Whole blood was collected in K2EDTA tubes by collaborating institutions according to the institutions' own protocols. For TCRbeta analysis, collaborators shipped samples in one of three forms: frozen whole blood, isolated PBMCs, or DNA extracted from either of those sample types. A word on this clone: The antigen it recognizes is unknown. No per-base quality is available; no much larger clone lies one base away.

TCRbeta CDR3 regions were amplified from genomic DNA by means of the immunoSEQ Assay, a bias-controlled multiplex PCR. The authors' pipeline ran thus. The number of nucleated cells in each sample was estimated from the amplification of reference gene primers within the assay. To quantify the absolute abundance of each unique TCRbeta CDR3 rearrangement, sequence reads were collapsed and filtered. Productive Simpson clonality was computed per sample as the square root of Simpson's diversity index over productive rearrangements. TCRdb took this table from immuneACCESS and kept in-frame rearrangements with V and J called. Such tables lack part of the clones; where checked against another copy, unresolved V genes explain under half of the gap, and the rest is unexplained. D and trimming come from the DNA, and the V and J calls and clone size come from that table. In all, the sample holds some 150,000 clones, and about 80% of those were seen once. Jointly, the top ten make up under 5.5% of the sample.

Compared with germline, V lacks 5 bases and J lacks 7 bases; bases without a gene match: 7. The germline V gene yields SGHTA for CDR1 and FQGTGA for CDR2. The CDR3 contains 15 residues, cysteine and phenylalanine counted. Solely the CDR3 DNA is kept, with 45 bases framed from the first base. The sequenced material came from peripheral blood. Recombination joined TRBV7-3 with TRBJ2-1, with 11 bases in between that match TRBD1. This TCR came from a human donor in a cohort sampled during active COVID-19. The DNA reads as follows: TGTGCCAGCAGCCCAGGACAGGGGGCGGCAAATGAGCAGTTCTTC. Translated, it gives CASSPGQGAANEQFF. Joined to the reference TRBV7-3 and TRBJ2-1 proteins, this CDR3 gives the full variable domain: GAGVSQTPSNKVTEKGKYVELRCDPISGHTALYWYRQSLGQGPEFLIYFQGTGAADDSGLPNDRFFAVRPEGSVSTLKIQRTERGDSAVYLCASSPGQGAANEQFFGPGTRLTVL.